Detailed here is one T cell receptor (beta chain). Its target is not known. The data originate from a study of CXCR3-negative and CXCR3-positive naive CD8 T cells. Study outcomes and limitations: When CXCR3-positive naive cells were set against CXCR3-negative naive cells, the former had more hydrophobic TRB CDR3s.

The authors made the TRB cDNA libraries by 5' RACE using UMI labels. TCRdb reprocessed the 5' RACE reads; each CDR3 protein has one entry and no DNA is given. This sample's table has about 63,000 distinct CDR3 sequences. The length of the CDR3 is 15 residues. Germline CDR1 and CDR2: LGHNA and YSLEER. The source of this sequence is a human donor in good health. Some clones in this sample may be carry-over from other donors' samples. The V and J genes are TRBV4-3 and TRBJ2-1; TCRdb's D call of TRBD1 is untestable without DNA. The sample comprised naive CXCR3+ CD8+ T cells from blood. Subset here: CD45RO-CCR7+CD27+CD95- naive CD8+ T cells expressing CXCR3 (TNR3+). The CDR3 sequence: CASSQGTPHGNEQFF.